The clone carrying this TCR beta chain has just one count. In the same sample, other DNA sequences code for this CDR3. These data are taken from a study of shared clonotypes between healthy human individuals. The overall study: CD4 naive and CD4 memory each took three plates per donor, while CD8 naive took two and CD8 memory one.

Trimming took 0 bases from V and 6 from J, leaving 6 bases between them. The CDR3 is made up of 12 amino acids. Germline values: CDR1 MNHEY, CDR2 SVGAGI. The assay was carried out at the deep level. The authors distributed each subset's genomic DNA evenly over several immunoSEQ plates. Profiled with immunoSEQ multiplex PCR; TCRdb holds only in-frame clones, not every one. The table has 2,500,000 or so clones, roughly 92% seen once. Sequencing used naive CD4+ T cells sorted from blood. Subset defined: CD45RA+ positively selected. The rearrangement joins TRBV6-5 to TRBJ2-7, with D possibly being TRBD1 (5 bases). This TCR derives from a man aged 18 to 35 in good health. The CDR3: CASSYSQGEQYF. In nucleotides, the CDR3 is TGTGCCAGCAGTTACTCTCAGGGCGAGCAGTACTTC.